This T cell receptor beta chain was found in a study of regulatory T cells in long-lasting Graves disease. The time point here: persistent/refractory GD, antithyroid drugs over 5 years with positive TRAb. There was RNA extracted from PBMCs, and the TCR library was made from it. The authors built TCR beta libraries using iRepertoire HTBI primers and Arm-PCR of CDR3 regions. TCRdb ran MiXCR on the multiplex PCR reads and lists one entry per CDR3 protein. The sample lists about 400,000 distinct CDR3 sequences, roughly 20% seen once, with less than 25% in the top ten. Points from the study as a whole: Having only a small sample size may have limited accuracy.

This clonotype was detected ten times or more. The antigen is unknown. The clonotype originates from a female donor with Graves disease. The specimen was peripheral blood mononuclear cells (PBMCs), collected when the disease was refractory, from a patient treated with antithyroid drugs.

The CDR3 region is CASSSTGFNEQYF. In DNA form, the CDR3 reads TGTGCCAGCAGTTCGACAGGGTTTAACGAGCAGTACTTC. This chain uses TRBV27 with TRBJ2-7, with 7 positions matching TRBD1. This CDR3 region has 13 residues. J lost 5 bases, V lost 4 bases, and 5 bases had no gene match. Per the germline V gene, CDR1 is MNHEY and CDR2 is SMNVEV (reference sequence).